The rows below give T cell receptor beta chains drawn from one sample of a study of cytomegalovirus exposure and HLA in healthy donors. The assay was immunoSEQ multiplex PCR, and TCRdb's table has in-frame clones only and misses some. Of 100,000 to 150,000 clones in the sample, just under 80% are singletons; the top ten hold less than 6.5%. Sequenced sample: PBMCs. These receptors were obtained from a man aged 30 to 39 in good health and CMV-seronegative. Both conserved end residues are part of each CDR3. D genes are given only for firm matches. Expanded clones are given a class, and other clones once, few, many or no size at all.

NA	TRBV19	NA	TRBJ2-5	CASSHTQENKYF	TGTGCCAGTAGTCACACTCAGGAAAATAAGTACTTC
NA	TRBV7-9	NA	TRBJ1-2	CASSLAAAGYTF	TGTGCCAGCAGCTTAGCGGCAGCGGGCTACACCTTC
TRBD1	TRBV5-1	NA	TRBJ1-1	CASSLGKQGTEAFF	TGCGCCAGCAGCTTGGGTAAACAGGGGACTGAAGCTTTCTTT
NA	TRBV7-2	few	TRBJ2-1	CASRQTRYEQFF	TGTGCCAGCAGGCAGACTCGGTACGAGCAGTTCTTC
TRBD2	TRBV7-9	NA	TRBJ2-7	CASSSSGIDEQYF	TGTGCCAGCAGCTCTAGCGGGATCGACGAGCAGTACTTC
TRBD1	TRBV4-1	NA	TRBJ1-1	CASSQDRGRDTEAFF	TGCGCCAGCAGCCAAGATAGGGGGCGGGACACTGAAGCTTTCTTT
TRBD1	TRBV5-1	NA	TRBJ1-1	CASSFSGQGLTEAFF	TGCGCCAGCAGCTTTTCTGGACAGGGGTTAACTGAAGCTTTCTTT
NA	TRBV6-5	NA	TRBJ2-1	CASSPAVTYNEQFF	TGTGCCAGCAGCCCCGCGGTTACCTACAATGAGCAGTTCTTC
TRBD2	TRBV19	NA	TRBJ2-7	CASSPQGTSGFFEQYF	TGTGCCAGTAGTCCTCAGGGGACTAGCGGGTTTTTCGAGCAGTACTTC
TRBD1	TRBV27	NA	TRBJ1-6	CASSLGQGGSPLHF	TGTGCCAGCAGTTTAGGACAGGGTGGGTCACCCCTCCACTTT
TRBD1	TRBV19	few	TRBJ1-5	CASTSQGYQPQHF	TGTGCCAGTACCTCACAGGGGTATCAGCCCCAGCATTTT
NA	TRBV5-1	NA	TRBJ2-3	CASSPPGSTDTQYF	TGCGCCAGCAGCCCCCCAGGGAGCACAGATACGCAGTATTTT
NA	TRBV27	NA	TRBJ2-7	CASSPQGTLISYEQYF	TGTGCCAGCAGTCCCCAAGGGACACTCATATCCTACGAGCAGTACTTC
NA	TRBV28	NA	TRBJ1-2	CASSVGQWLGYTF	TGTGCCAGCAGTGTGGGACAATGGCTTGGCTACACCTTC
NA	TRBV5-4	NA	TRBJ1-2	CASSFNQANYGYTF	TGTGCCAGCAGCTTCAATCAGGCCAACTATGGCTACACCTTC
TRBD1	TRBV5-1	NA	TRBJ1-2	CASSLGTGPYYGYTF	TGCGCCAGCAGCTTGGGGACAGGCCCGTACTATGGCTACACCTTC
NA	TRBV18	NA	TRBJ2-2	CASSKMDSSNTGELFF	TGTGCCAGCTCAAAAATGGACAGCTCGAACACCGGGGAGCTGTTTTTT
TRBD1	TRBV4-3	NA	TRBJ2-7	CASSPRQGAFEQYF	TGCGCCAGCAGCCCGCGGCAGGGGGCCTTCGAGCAGTACTTC
TRBD2	TRBV7-2	NA	TRBJ2-3	CASSAPGLAGGNTQYF	TGTGCCAGCAGCGCACCGGGACTAGCGGGAGGAAATACGCAGTATTTT
NA	TRBV6-1	once	TRBJ2-7	CASTLGGARLYEQYF	TGTGCCAGCACCCTGGGGGGGGCCCGTTTATACGAGCAGTACTTC
NA	TRBV19	NA	TRBJ2-3	CASSIGPVTDTQYF	TGTGCCAGTAGTATAGGTCCGGTCACAGATACGCAGTATTTT
TRBD2	TRBV7-2	few	TRBJ2-1	CASRGLAGGVYNEQFF	TGTGCCAGCAGGGGACTAGCGGGAGGGGTTTACAATGAGCAGTTCTTC
NA	TRBV7-6	once	TRBJ2-2	CASSLSSLSAGELFF	TGTGCCAGCAGCCTAAGTTCTCTTAGCGCCGGGGAGCTGTTTTTT
NA	TRBV1	NA	TRBJ2-3	CTSSQDSTGGRDTQYF	TGCACCAGCAGCCAAGACAGTACGGGGGGACGAGATACGCAGTATTTT
NA	TRBV28	once	TRBJ1-2	CASSLGQGRGYTF	TGTGCCAGCAGTTTGGGCCAGGGCAGAGGCTACACCTTC
NA	TRBV13	NA	TRBJ1-4	CASSLGSHREGEKLFF	TGTGCCAGCAGCTTAGGGTCCCACAGGGAGGGTGAAAAACTGTTTTTT
NA	TRBV28	NA	TRBJ1-4	CASSSPLEKLFF	TGTGCCAGCAGTTCCCCATTGGAAAAACTGTTTTTT
TRBD1	TRBV27	NA	TRBJ2-7	CASSSYRDRSYEQYF	TGTGCCAGCAGTTCATACCGGGACAGGAGCTACGAGCAGTACTTC
TRBD1	TRBV5-1	NA	TRBJ2-7	CASSETGTGPYEQYF	TGCGCCAGCAGCGAAACCGGGACAGGGCCCTACGAGCAGTACTTC
NA	TRBV9	NA	TRBJ2-1	CASSQTRSDEQFF	TGTGCCAGCAGCCAGACTAGATCCGATGAGCAGTTCTTC